This T cell receptor beta chain originates from a study of T cell responses to AZD1222 COVID-19 vaccine (dated by TCRdb to the early 2020s). For context, the study as a whole: TCR sequencing covered fewer than 250 trial participants: 207 given two doses of AZD1222 and around 26 given two doses of MenACWY control vaccine. Trial participants were enrolled by age into subgroups of 18-55, 56-69 and 70-plus years, and about 150, 27 and 61 TCR-sequenced participants, respectively, were included in these subgroups.

The CDR3 regions of human TCRbeta chains were analyzed by immunosequencing. From the authors' description of their analysis: TCRs in the repertoires were compared against a reference library of SARS-CoV-2-specific TCRs that had been generated with the MIRA antigen-specificity platform. Breadth was defined as the fraction of unique TCRs that were SARS-CoV-2-associated, and depth was defined as the fraction of total T cells that were SARS-CoV-2-associated. Using the MIRA data, every spike-specific TCR was mapped to the spike region that the TCR reacted to and assigned to either a CD4 or a CD8 class. Log10-transformed breadth and depth values were compared by one-way ANOVA with Sidak's multiple comparisons tests. TCRdb provides this immuneACCESS table in a form limited to in-frame rearrangements. Some clones are lacking; in checked studies, under half of them reflect an unresolved V gene, and why the rest are absent is not known. For V, J and clone size, that table is used; D and trimming come from the DNA. The sample records some 150,000 clones, 75% to 85% of which are singletons. About 4% of the sample comes from the top ten.

The time point label corresponds to: baseline before first vaccination. In light of the paper, this sample's treatment or condition label describes: meningococcal conjugate vaccine given as trial control. The vaccinee samples were drawn from two UK trials, COV001 and COV002, one of which was a single-blind randomized controlled phase 2/3 trial testing AZD1222 (ChAdOx1 nCoV-19) in healthy adults. For TCRbeta chain sequencing, PBMC samples from trial participants were taken at day 0 and at day 28 after the second dose. After removal of 6 bases from V and 9 bases from J, the junction retains 17 bases not matched to a gene. The CDR3 spans 17 residues, from the cysteine through the phenylalanine. The read is trimmed to its CDR3 DNA, 51 bases read in frame from base 1. Taken from the germline V gene (reference sequence), the CDR1 and CDR2 loops are WNHNN and SYGVQD. Here is what the overall study found, with its caveats: The 56-69-year group was small, and its depth increase did not reach significance, likely because of low power. Because no day 14 peak-response samples were available, repertoires were characterized only after the peak T cell response. Reportedly, close to half of the unique spike-specific TCRs recognized epitopes lying outside the regions that are mutated in the B.1.351 and B.1.1.7 variants. After two AZD1222 doses, spike-specific TCR breadth and depth were significantly higher than at day 0 and than in MenACWY recipients. The vaccine-associated CD4 TCRs covered the entire spike protein, and the dominant responses fell in regions 160-218 and 743-854. Conclusions about previously exposed vaccinees are limited because only a handful of AZD1222 recipients were SARS-CoV-2 seropositive at baseline. Participants were mostly white British and included more females than males, and it was suggested by the authors that clonal diversity may have been underestimated.

For this clone: Its antigen is unknown. Per-nucleotide qualities are absent, and no much larger clonotype sits a single base away.

Recombination connected TRBV10-1 to TRBJ2-1; the central 10 bases match TRBD2. Sequencing was performed on peripheral blood, taken on day 0 of MenACWY control vaccination. The source is an adult in good health. The CDR3 loop reads CASRKGLAGAGGGEQFF. The bases are TGCGCCAGCAGGAAGGGGCTAGCGGGGGCGGGGGGAGGTGAGCAGTTCTTC.